The 6 T cell receptor beta chains in this list originate from one sample, sequenced in a study of T cell responses to AZD1222 COVID-19 vaccine. The data were produced by immunoSEQ multiplex PCR, yet TCRdb's version contains in-frame clones alone and is incomplete. This table has about 150,000 clones, over 85% appearing once. Sequencing used peripheral blood, obtained on day 0 of AZD1222 vaccination. The origin of the receptors is an adult in good health.

This clone occurred once. V and J are TRBV21-1 and TRBJ1-1; the listed D gene, TRBD1, was not tested against the DNA. TRBV21-1 corresponds to a pseudogene. CDR3 length equals 17 residues. CDR3 amino acids: CASSKDRVGQLNTEAFF. The CDR3 coding sequence is TGTGCCAGCAGCAAAGATAGAGTAGGACAGCTGAACACTGAAGCTTTCTTT.

The rearrangement links TRBV5-1 to TRBJ1-2; possible D gene TRBD1, 5 bases. V was shortened by 0 bases and J by 2 bases, with 17 bases between the two germline ends. CDR1 is SGHRS and CDR2 is YFSETQ in the germline V gene. The length of the CDR3 is 17 residues. This CDR3 is CASSLASPTDLNYGYTF. For the CDR3, the DNA is TGCGCCAGCAGCTTGGCCTCCCCGACAGACCTGAACTATGGCTACACCTTC.

The V gene is TRBV11-2, the J gene TRBJ2-1; D is unresolved. Trimming took 1 base from V and 1 from J, leaving 11 bases between them. Germline V CDR1 and CDR2: SGHAT, FQNNGV. The CDR3 sequence is 16 residues long. Written as DNA, the CDR3 is TGTGCCAGCAGCTTAGTGTCTAGTTTTTCCTACAATGAGCAGTTCTTC. As protein: CASSLVSSFSYNEQFF.

The rearrangement links TRBV6-5 to TRBJ1-6; tentative D call: TRBD1 (6 bases). This CDR3 has 15 residues. Germline V gene data show CDR1 as MNHEY and CDR2 as SVGAGI. Trimming pared 6 bases from V and 8 bases from J, leaving 17 bases between. The CDR3 loop is CASSPEGGGYSPLHF. CDR3 nucleotide sequence: TGTGCCAGCAGCCCCGAAGGGGGAGGGTATTCACCCCTCCACTTT.

The V and J genes are TRBV7-8 and TRBJ2-7; the match to TRBD2 covers 7 bases. Germline V gene sequence: CDR1 SGHVS, CDR2 FQNEAQ. This CDR3 has 16 amino acids. V lost 5 bases, J lost 2 bases, and 12 bases stayed unmatched. CDR3 amino acids: CASSPAVSGDAYEQYF. The CDR3 region has the DNA TGTGCCAGCAGCCCCGCCGTAAGCGGGGATGCCTACGAGCAGTACTTC.

The chain is built from TRBV5-1 and TRBJ1-2; D remains ambiguous. V lost 4 bases, J lost 7 bases, and 17 bases lay in between. Germline loops: CDR1 SGHRS, CDR2 YFSETQ. CDR3 size: 14 residues. CDR3 in DNA: TGCGCCAGCAGCCCCGATGGGAGGGCGGTTGGCTACACCTTC. It encodes CASSPDGRAVGYTF. The whole variable domain, filled in from reference TRBV5-1 and TRBJ1-2, reads KAGVTQTPRYLIKTRGQQVTLSCSPISGHRSVSWYQQTPGQGLQFLFEYFSETQRNKGNFPGRFSGRQFSNSRSEMNVSTLELGDSALYLCASSPDGRAVGYTFGSGTRLTVV.